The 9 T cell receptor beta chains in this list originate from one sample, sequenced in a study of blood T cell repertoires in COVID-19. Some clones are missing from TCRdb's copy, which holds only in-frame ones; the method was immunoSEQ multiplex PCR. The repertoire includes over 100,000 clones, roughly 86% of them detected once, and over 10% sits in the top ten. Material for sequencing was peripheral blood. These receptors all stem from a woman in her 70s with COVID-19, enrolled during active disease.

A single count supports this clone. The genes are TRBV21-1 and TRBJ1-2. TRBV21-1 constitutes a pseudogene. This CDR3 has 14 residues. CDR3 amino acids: CASSKSPRGGGYTF. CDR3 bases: TGTGCCAGCAGCAAATCCCCCAGGGGAGGGGGCTACACCTTC.

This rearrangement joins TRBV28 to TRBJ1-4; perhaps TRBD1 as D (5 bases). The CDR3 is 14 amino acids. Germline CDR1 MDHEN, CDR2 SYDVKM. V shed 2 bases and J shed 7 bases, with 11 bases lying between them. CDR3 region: CASSLLREGEKLFF. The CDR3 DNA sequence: TGTGCCAGCAGTTTACTCAGGGAGGGTGAAAAACTGTTTTTT.

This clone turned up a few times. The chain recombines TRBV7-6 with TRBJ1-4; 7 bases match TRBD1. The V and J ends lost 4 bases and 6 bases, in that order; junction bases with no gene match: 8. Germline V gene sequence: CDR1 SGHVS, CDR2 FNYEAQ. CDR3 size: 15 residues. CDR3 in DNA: TGTGCCAGCAGCTCTTACAGGGGAGCGGATGAAAAACTGTTTTTT. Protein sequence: CASSSYRGADEKLFF.

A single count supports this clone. CDR3 region: CASSQVRTGGTEAFF. CDR3 bases: TGTGCCAGCAGCCAAGTGAGGACAGGGGGCACTGAAGCTTTCTTT. The chain uses TRBV3-1 (or the pseudogene TRBV3-2) and TRBJ1-1; 10 bases are shared with TRBD1. V lost 1 base, J lost 4 bases, and 3 bases stayed unmatched. The germline V gene has CDR1 LGHDT and CDR2 YNNKEL (reference sequence). This CDR3 comprises 15 residues.

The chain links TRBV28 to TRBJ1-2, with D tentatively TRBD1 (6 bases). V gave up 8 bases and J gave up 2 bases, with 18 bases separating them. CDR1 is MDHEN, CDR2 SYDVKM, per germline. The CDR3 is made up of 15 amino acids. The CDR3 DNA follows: TGTGCCAGCCGCTCCGGGCGGGGGCGCAACTATGGCTACACCTTC. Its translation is CASRSGRGRNYGYTF.

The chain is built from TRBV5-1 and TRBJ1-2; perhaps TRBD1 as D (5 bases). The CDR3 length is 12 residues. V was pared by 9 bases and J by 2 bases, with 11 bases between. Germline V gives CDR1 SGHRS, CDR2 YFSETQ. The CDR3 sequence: CATRAGNYGYTF. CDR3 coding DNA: TGCGCCACTCGGGCAGGGAACTATGGCTACACCTTC.

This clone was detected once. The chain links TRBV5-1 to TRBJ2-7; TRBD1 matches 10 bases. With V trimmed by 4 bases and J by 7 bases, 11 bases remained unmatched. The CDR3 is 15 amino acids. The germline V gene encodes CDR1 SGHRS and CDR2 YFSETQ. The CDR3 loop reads CASSPPGQGRREQYF. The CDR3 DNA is TGCGCCAGCAGCCCTCCGGGACAGGGGCGTCGGGAGCAGTACTTC.

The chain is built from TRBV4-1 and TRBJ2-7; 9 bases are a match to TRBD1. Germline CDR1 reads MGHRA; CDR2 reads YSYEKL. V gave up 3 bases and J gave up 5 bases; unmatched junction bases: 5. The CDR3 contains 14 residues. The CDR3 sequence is CASSQGTGRDEQYF. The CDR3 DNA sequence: TGCGCCAGCAGCCAGGGGACAGGGCGGGACGAGCAGTACTTC.

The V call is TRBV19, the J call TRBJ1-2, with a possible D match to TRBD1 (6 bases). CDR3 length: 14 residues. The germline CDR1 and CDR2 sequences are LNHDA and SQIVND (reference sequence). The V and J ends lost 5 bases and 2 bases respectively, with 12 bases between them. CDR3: CASSPLDRNYGYTF. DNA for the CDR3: TGTGCCAGTAGTCCGCTCGACAGGAACTATGGCTACACCTTC. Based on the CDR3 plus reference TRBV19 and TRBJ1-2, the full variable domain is DGGITQSPKYLFRKEGQNVTLSCEQNLNHDAMYWYRQDPGQGLRLIYYSQIVNDFQKGDIAEGYSVSREKKESFPLTVTSAQKNPTAFYLCASSPLDRNYGYTFGSGTRLTVV.